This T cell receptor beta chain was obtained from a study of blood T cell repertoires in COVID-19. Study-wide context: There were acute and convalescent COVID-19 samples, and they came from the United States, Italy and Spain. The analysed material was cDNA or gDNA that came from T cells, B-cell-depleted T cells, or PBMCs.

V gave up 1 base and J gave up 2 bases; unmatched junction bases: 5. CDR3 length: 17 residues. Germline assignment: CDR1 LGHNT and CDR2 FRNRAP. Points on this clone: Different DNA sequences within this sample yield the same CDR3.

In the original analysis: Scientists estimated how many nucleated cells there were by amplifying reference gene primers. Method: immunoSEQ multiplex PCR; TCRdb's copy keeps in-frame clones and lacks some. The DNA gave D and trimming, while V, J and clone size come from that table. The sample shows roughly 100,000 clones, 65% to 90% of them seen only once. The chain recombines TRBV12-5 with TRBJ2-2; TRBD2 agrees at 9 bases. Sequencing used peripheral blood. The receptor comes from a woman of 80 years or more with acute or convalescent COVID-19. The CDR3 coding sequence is TGTGCTAGTGGTTTGGATAGCGGGGGCCTTAACACCGGGGAGCTGTTTTTT. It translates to CASGLDSGGLNTGELFF. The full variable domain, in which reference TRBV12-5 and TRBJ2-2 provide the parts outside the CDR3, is DARVTQTPRHKVTEMGQEVTMRCQPILGHNTVFWYRQTMMQGLELLAYFRNRAPLDDSGMPKDRFSAEMPDATLATLKIQPSEPRDSAVYFCASGLDSGGLNTGELFFGEGSRLTVL.